One T cell receptor beta chain is described in this entry. The sample is drawn from a study of blood T cell repertoires in COVID-19. Turning to the study itself: Sources were T cells, B-cell-depleted T cells, or PBMCs; the material itself was cDNA or gDNA.

Generated by immunoSEQ multiplex PCR, the TCRdb table keeps only in-frame clones and is missing some. The data contain approximately 200,000 clones, about 88% of them singletons. After removal of 3 bases from V and 1 base from J, the junction contained 9 bases not matched to a gene. Germline CDR1 MDHEN, CDR2 SYDVKM. CDR3 size: 17 residues. The material sequenced was peripheral blood. This clonotype was sampled from a middle-aged man with acute or convalescent COVID-19. V and J are TRBV28 and TRBJ1-5, with 7 bases matching TRBD1. The CDR3 is CASSFKVGGRSNQPQHF. For the CDR3, the DNA is TGTGCCAGCAGTTTTAAGGTAGGGGGCAGGAGCAATCAGCCCCAGCATTTT.